The rows below give T cell receptor beta chains drawn from one sample of a study of shared clonotypes between healthy human individuals. This table comes from immunoSEQ multiplex PCR, and its TCRdb copy is limited to in-frame clones, with some not included. Of about 960,000 clones listed, 76% are singletons. The specimen sequenced was memory CD4+ T cells sorted from blood. These receptors originate from a man between 18 and 29 years old in good health. CDR3s include the opening cysteine and the closing phenylalanine or tryptophan. The D gene is left open where the match is weak. Clone size is stated in some rows and not others, as once, few, many or a class when expanded.

length	D	V	J	size	DNA	CDR3
14	-	TRBV5-4	TRBJ1-6	-	TGTGCCAGCAGCTTGAGAGACGGAAATTCACCCCTCCACTTT	CASSLRDGNSPLHF
16	-	TRBV30	TRBJ1-2	-	TGTGCCTGGAGTGTCGGCACAGCGCTGACTAACTATGGCTACACCTTC	CAWSVGTALTNYGYTF
14	TRBD1	TRBV7-7	TRBJ2-5	-	TGTGCTAGCAGCTTAACAGGGGGCAAAGAGACCCAGTACTTC	CASSLTGGKETQYF
17	-	TRBV7-9	TRBJ1-6	-	TGTGCCAGCAGCTTAGTTGGATCTAGACGGAATAATTCACCCCTCCACTTT	CASSLVGSRRNNSPLHF
15	-	TRBV5-4	TRBJ1-2	-	TGTGCCAGCAGCTTGGTGGGAGGGGGAGCATATGGCTACACCTTC	CASSLVGGGAYGYTF
15	TRBD1	TRBV6-5	TRBJ2-7	-	TGTGCCAGCACTACAGGGGCCATCGGCACCTACGAGCAGTACTTC	CASTTGAIGTYEQYF
15	TRBD2	TRBV9	TRBJ2-1	-	TGTGCCAGCAGCCCCAGAGCGACTAGCCGGGATGAGCAGTTCTTC	CASSPRATSRDEQFF
13	-	TRBV5-1	TRBJ2-3	-	TGCGCCAGCAGCATCACGAGCACAGATACGCAGTATTTT	CASSITSTDTQYF
16	TRBD2	TRBV5-1	TRBJ2-7	-	TGCGCCAGCAGCGGGACTAGCGGGGAGTCTCCCTACGAGCAGTACTTC	CASSGTSGESPYEQYF
16	-	TRBV13	TRBJ1-6	-	TGTGCCAGCAGCTTAGCTGGAGGGGCACGCAATTCACCCCTCCACTTT	CASSLAGGARNSPLHF
15	TRBD1	TRBV5-1	TRBJ2-5	-	TGCGCCAGCAGCTTGATCAGACAGGGGTCAGAGACCCAGTACTTC	CASSLIRQGSETQYF
14	TRBD1	TRBV6-1	TRBJ2-2	-	TGTGCCAGCAGCGGACAGGGCGACACCGGGGAGCTGTTTTTT	CASSGQGDTGELFF
15	TRBD1	TRBV7-8	TRBJ2-7	-	TGTGCCAGCAGCCTAGCCACAGGGGGGTGGTACGAGCAGTACTTC	CASSLATGGWYEQYF
14	-	TRBV2	TRBJ2-1	-	TGTGCCGGAAGTGGACTAAGCTCCTACAATGAGCAGTTCTTC	CAGSGLSSYNEQFF
14	-	TRBV10-1	TRBJ1-6	-	TGCGCCAGCAGTGTCTCCAGGGATAATTCACCCCTCCACTTT	CASSVSRDNSPLHF
16	TRBD1	TRBV13	TRBJ1-4	-	TGTGCCAGCAGCGAACGTGAAACAGGGGTGGTAGAAAAACTGTTTTTT	CASSERETGVVEKLFF
13	TRBD1	TRBV28	TRBJ1-2	-	TGTGCCAGCAGTTTGGGGGACAGGGTGGGCTACACCTTC	CASSLGDRVGYTF
16	TRBD1	TRBV7-9	TRBJ1-6	-	TGTGCCAGCAGCATCACTGGGGGACAGGGGAATTCACCCCTCCACTTT	CASSITGGQGNSPLHF
15	TRBD1	TRBV10-1	TRBJ2-1	-	TGCGCCAGCAGTGAGTTGGGACAGGGCCGCAATGAGCAGTTCTTC	CASSELGQGRNEQFF
14	TRBD1	TRBV5-8	TRBJ2-5	-	TGTGCCAGCAGCCTAGGACAGGCTAAAGAGACCCAGTACTTC	CASSLGQAKETQYF
12	-	TRBV18	TRBJ2-1	-	TGTGCCAGCTCTCTTACTAGGAATGAGCAGTTCTTC	CASSLTRNEQFF
15	TRBD1	TRBV5-1	TRBJ2-3	few	TGCGCCAGCAGCTTGCTTCAGGGGGGCACAGATACGCAGTATTTT	CASSLLQGGTDTQYF
17	TRBD1	TRBV5-4	TRBJ2-3	-	TGTGCCAGCAGCTTGGGTGGGGGACAGGTCCACACAGATACGCAGTATTTT	CASSLGGGQVHTDTQYF
16	-	TRBV5-1	TRBJ2-1	-	TGCGCCAGCAGCTTAGGAGGATCCAGCTCCTACAATGAGCAGTTCTTC	CASSLGGSSSYNEQFF
16	TRBD2	TRBV11-3	TRBJ2-7	few	TGTGCCAGCAGCCCAAGGACTAGCGGGAGGGGAGACGAGCAGTACTTC	CASSPRTSGRGDEQYF
15	TRBD1	TRBV5-1	TRBJ2-1	-	TGCGCCAGCAGCCGTCGACAGGGGCTGAACGATGAGCAGTTCTTC	CASSRRQGLNDEQFF
16	-	TRBV30	TRBJ2-2	few	TGTGCCTGGGGAAAAACCGGGACGAGGAACACCGGGGAGCTGTTTTTT	CAWGKTGTRNTGELFF
18	TRBD1	TRBV19	TRBJ1-3	-	TGTGCCAGTAGTACCCACTCCAGACAGGGTTGGACTGGAAACACCATATATTTT	CASSTHSRQGWTGNTIYF
13	-	TRBV19	TRBJ1-1	-	TGTGCCAGTAGTCTCAGAATGAACACTGAAGCTTTCTTT	CASSLRMNTEAFF
14	TRBD1	TRBV6-1	TRBJ2-5	-	TGTGCCAGCAAAATGGGACAGGTACAAGAGACCCAGTACTTC	CASKMGQVQETQYF
16	TRBD1	TRBV19	TRBJ2-3	-	TGTGCCAGTAGTGGGGCAGGGGGCAGAACCACAGATACGCAGTATTTT	CASSGAGGRTTDTQYF
15	-	TRBV11-2	TRBJ2-7	-	TGTGCCAGCAGCTCTCACGCCCAGGACAACTACGAGCAGTACTTC	CASSSHAQDNYEQYF
13	TRBD2	TRBV4-2	TRBJ2-7	-	TGTGCCAGCAGCCATGGGGGGGTGGTCGAGCAGTACTTC	CASSHGGVVEQYF
15	-	TRBV7-2	TRBJ2-2	-	TGTGCCAGCAGCTTAGGGGGGGTCCCCACCGGGGAGCTGTTTTTT	CASSLGGVPTGELFF
14	TRBD2	TRBV19	TRBJ2-2	-	TGTGCCACCACGACTAGCGGGGGAACCGGGGAGCTGTTTTTT	CATTTSGGTGELFF
13	-	TRBV6-5	TRBJ2-7	-	TGTGCCAGCAGCCGGACGGGCTCCTACGAGCAGTACTTC	CASSRTGSYEQYF
12	-	TRBV30	TRBJ1-3	-	TGTGCCTGGAGTGTGGGTCGAAACACCATATATTTT	CAWSVGRNTIYF
12	-	TRBV10-1	TRBJ2-2	few	TGCGCCACCTCACGGGGCCCCGGGGAGCTGTTTTTT	CATSRGPGELFF
12	TRBD1	TRBV6-5	TRBJ1-4	few	TGTGCCAGTGGACAGGTTTATGAAAAACTGTTTTTT	CASGQVYEKLFF